These 3 T cell receptor beta chains share one sample of origin, sequenced in a study of spatial heterogeneity in lung cancer. TCRdb ran MiXCR on the 5' RACE reads and lists one entry per CDR3 protein. Among roughly 18,000 distinct CDR3 sequences, 9.6% were seen once, and the ten largest hold about 20%. Notes on the study in general: Intratumoral expanded alpha and beta TCR counts were found to track tumor mutation counts.

Time point of the sample: sample taken at primary tumor resection. No antigens are known for them. The input for sequencing was lung tumor tissue, taken at surgery. The receptors originated from a female donor with early-stage non-small cell lung cancer.

Many counts were recorded for this clonotype. This beta chain came through as a stray read in a library set up for alpha chains, and its size says little. V is TRBV11-3 and J is TRBJ2-7; no reliable D call. In germline, CDR1 is SGHNT, CDR2 YENEEA. The germline V and J ends were trimmed by 5 bases and 7 bases, with 18 bases remaining between them. The CDR3 covers 14 residues. The CDR3 here is CASSPRSVGGEQYF. CDR3 DNA: TGTGCCAGCAGCCCGAGGAGTGTGGGCGGTGAGCAGTACTTC. Supplemented by reference TRBV11-3 and TRBJ2-7, the full variable domain reads EAGVVQSPRYKIIEKKQPVAFWCNPISGHNTLYWYLQNLGQGPELLIRYENEEAVDDSQLPKDRFSAERLKGVDSTLKIQPAELGDSAVYLCASSPRSVGGEQYFGPGTRLTVT.

This clonotype has a handful of counts. This beta chain is a stray read from a library made for alpha chains; its abundance is not meaningful. The genes are TRBV12-3 or TRBV12-4 and TRBJ1-2; a possible D gene is TRBD1 (5 bases). The CDR3 is 14 amino acids. V shed 5 bases and J shed 0 bases, with 10 bases lying between them. CDR3 DNA sequence: TGTGCCAGCAGTCCGGGGGGAACTAACTATGGCTACACCTTC. This gives the protein CASSPGGTNYGYTF.

This clonotype occurred once. Since the library was made to target alpha chains, this beta chain is a stray read and its abundance is not meaningful. V gene TRBV6-6 combines with J gene TRBJ2-6; D is possibly TRBD1 or TRBD2 (7 bases each). CDR1 is MNHNY and CDR2 is SVGAGI in the germline V gene (reference sequence). The CDR3 runs 17 residues. With 6 bases removed from V and 2 bases from J, the gap between germline ends came to 17 bases. In DNA, the CDR3 is TGTGCCAGCAGCCTGGGAGGGGGCCGGGCTGGGGCCAACGTCCTGACTTTC. It codes for CASSLGGGRAGANVLTF.